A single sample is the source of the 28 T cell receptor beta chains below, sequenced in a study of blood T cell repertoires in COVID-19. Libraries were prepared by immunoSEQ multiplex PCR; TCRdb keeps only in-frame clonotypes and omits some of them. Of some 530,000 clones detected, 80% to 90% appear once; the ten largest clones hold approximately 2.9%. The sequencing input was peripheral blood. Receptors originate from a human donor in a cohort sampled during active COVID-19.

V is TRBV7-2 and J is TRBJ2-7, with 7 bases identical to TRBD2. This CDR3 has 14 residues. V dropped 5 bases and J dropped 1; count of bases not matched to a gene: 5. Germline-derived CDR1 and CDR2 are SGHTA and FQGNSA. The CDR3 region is CASSRIAGSYEQYF. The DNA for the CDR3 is TGTGCCAGCAGCCGGATAGCGGGTTCCTACGAGCAGTACTTC.

The CDR3 reads CASSLARRGTDTQYF. The DNA of the CDR3 is TGCGCCAGCAGCTTGGCCAGGAGGGGCACAGATACGCAGTATTTT. The chain joins TRBV5-1 to TRBJ2-3; a possible D gene is TRBD2 (6 bases). The V gene lost 0 bases and the J gene lost 1 base, with 9 bases spanning the gap. CDR1 is SGHRS, CDR2 YFSETQ, per germline. The CDR3 has 15 residues.

The CDR3 protein is CASSSYRNSPLHF. In nucleotides, the CDR3 is TGTGCCAGCAGTTCCTACCGAAATTCACCCCTCCACTTT. The rearrangement links TRBV12-3 or TRBV12-4 to TRBJ1-6, with D uncertain. Trimming cost V 4 bases and J 7 bases, with 8 bases left between them. CDR3 size: 13 residues.

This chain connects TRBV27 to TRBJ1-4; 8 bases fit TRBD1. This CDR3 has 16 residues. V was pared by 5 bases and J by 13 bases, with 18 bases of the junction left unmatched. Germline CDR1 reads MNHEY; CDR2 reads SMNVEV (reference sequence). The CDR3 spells CASSPWGQAASGGLFF. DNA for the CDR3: TGTGCCAGCAGTCCATGGGGACAGGCGGCCTCGGGAGGACTGTTTTTT. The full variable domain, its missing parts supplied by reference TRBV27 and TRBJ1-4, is EAQVTQNPRYLITVTGKKLTVTCSQNMNHEYMSWYRQDPGLGLRQIYYSMNVEVTDKGDVPEGYKVSRKEKRNFPLILESPSPNQTSLYFCASSPWGQAASGGLFFGSGTQLSVL.

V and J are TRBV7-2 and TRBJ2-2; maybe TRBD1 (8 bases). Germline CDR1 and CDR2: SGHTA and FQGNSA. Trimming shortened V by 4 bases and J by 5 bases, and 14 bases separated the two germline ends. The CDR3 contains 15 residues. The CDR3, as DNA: TGTGCCAGCAGCTCTGGACAGGGAGGGACCGGGGAGCTGTTTTTT. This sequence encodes CASSSGQGGTGELFF.

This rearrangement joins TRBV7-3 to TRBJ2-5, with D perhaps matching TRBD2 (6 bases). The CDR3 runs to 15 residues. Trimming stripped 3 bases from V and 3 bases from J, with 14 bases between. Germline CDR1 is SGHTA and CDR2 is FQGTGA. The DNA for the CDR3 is TGTGCCAGCAGCTTCGGCCGCCCGGGGGAAGAGACCCAGTACTTC. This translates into CASSFGRPGEETQYF.

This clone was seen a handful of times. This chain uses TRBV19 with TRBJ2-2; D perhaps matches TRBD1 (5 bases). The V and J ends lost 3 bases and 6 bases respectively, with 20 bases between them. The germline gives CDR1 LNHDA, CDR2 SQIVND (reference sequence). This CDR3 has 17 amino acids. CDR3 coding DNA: TGTGCCAGTAGTATCCAAGGGGCACGTGGTGGGGCCGGGGAGCTGTTTTTT. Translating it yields CASSIQGARGGAGELFF.

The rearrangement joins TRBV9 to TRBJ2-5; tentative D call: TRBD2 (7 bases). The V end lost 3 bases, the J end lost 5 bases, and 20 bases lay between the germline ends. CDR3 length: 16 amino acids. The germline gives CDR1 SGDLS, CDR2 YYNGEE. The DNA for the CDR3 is TGTGCCAGCAGCGCCAGGGGCTCTAGCGGTACGGAGACCCAGTACTTC. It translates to CASSARGSSGTETQYF.

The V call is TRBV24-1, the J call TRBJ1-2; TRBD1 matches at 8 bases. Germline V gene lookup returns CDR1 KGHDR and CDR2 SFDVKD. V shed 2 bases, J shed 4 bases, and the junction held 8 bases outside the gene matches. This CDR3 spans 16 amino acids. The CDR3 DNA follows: TGTGCCACCAGTGATTACAGGGGGGGAGCTTCCTATGGCTACACCTTC. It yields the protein CATSDYRGGASYGYTF.

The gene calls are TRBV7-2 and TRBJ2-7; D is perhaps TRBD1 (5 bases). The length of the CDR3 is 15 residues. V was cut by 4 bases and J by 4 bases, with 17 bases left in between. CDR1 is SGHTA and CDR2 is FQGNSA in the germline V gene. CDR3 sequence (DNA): TGTGCCAGCAGCTACCGACAGTCCCCTGGGTACGAGCAGTACTTC. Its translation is CASSYRQSPGYEQYF.

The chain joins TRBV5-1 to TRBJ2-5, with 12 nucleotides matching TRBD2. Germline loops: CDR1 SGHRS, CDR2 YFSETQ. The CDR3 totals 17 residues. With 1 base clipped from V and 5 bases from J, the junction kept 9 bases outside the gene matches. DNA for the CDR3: TGCGCCAGCAGCTTGCTAGCGGGAGGGCTTGGCGAGGAGACCCAGTACTTC. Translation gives CASSLLAGGLGEETQYF.

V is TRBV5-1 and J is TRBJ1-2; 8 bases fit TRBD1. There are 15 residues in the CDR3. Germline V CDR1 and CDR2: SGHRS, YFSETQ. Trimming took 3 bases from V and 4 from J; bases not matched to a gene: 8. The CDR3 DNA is TGCGCCAGCAGCTCGCCAGGACAGGGTACCTATGGCTACACCTTC. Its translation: CASSSPGQGTYGYTF.

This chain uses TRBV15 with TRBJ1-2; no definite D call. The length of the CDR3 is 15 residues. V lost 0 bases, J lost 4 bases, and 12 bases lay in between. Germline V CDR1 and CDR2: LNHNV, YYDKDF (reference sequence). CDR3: CATSRELLEAYGYTF. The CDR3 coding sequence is TGTGCCACCAGCAGAGAACTTCTAGAGGCCTATGGCTACACCTTC.

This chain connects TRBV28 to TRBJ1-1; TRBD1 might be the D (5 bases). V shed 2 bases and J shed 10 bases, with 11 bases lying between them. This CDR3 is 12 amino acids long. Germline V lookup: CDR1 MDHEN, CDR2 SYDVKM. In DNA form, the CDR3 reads TGTGCCAGCAGTTTAGGGGGGAGGGTAGCTTTCTTT. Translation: CASSLGGRVAFF.

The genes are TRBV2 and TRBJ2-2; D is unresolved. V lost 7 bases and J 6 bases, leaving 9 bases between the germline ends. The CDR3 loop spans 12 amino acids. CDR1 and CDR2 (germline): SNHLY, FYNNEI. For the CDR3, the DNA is TGTGCCAGCACCCTATCGCCCGGGGAGCTGTTTTTT. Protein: CASTLSPGELFF. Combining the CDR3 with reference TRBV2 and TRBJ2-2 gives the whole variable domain EPEVTQTPSHQVTQMGQEVILRCVPISNHLYFYWYRQILGQKVEFLVSFYNNEISEKSEIFDDQFSVERPDGSNFTLKIRSTKLEDSAMYFCASTLSPGELFFGEGSRLTVL.

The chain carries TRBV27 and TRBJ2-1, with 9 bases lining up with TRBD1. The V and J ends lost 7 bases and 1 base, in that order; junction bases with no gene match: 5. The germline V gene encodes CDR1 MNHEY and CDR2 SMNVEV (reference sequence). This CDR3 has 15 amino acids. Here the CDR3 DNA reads TGTGCCAGCAAGGCCGGGACAGGGTCCTACAATGAGCAGTTCTTC. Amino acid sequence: CASKAGTGSYNEQFF.

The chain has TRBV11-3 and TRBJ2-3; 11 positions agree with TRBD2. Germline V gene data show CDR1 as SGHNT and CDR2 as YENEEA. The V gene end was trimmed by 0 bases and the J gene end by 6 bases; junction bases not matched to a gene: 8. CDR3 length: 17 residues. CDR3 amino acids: CASSLEGTSGSIDTQYF. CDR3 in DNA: TGTGCCAGCAGCTTAGAAGGCACTAGCGGGAGTATTGATACGCAGTATTTT.

CDR3 region: CASSPTDGYTF. CDR3 nucleotide sequence: TGTGCCAGCTCGCCGACAGATGGCTACACCTTC. The chain is built from TRBV18 and TRBJ1-2; TRBD1 might be the D (5 bases). Germline-derived CDR1 and CDR2 are KGHSH and LQKENI. The CDR3 spans 11 residues. Deletions cut 6 bases from V and 6 bases from J, with 8 bases between.

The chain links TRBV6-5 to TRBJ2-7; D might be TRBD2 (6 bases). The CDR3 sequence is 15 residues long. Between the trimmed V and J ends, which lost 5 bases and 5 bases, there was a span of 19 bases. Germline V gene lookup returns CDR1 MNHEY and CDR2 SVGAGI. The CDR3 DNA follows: TGTGCCAGCAGTACTAGACGGAGGGCCCTTCACGAGCAGTACTTC. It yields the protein CASSTRRRALHEQYF.

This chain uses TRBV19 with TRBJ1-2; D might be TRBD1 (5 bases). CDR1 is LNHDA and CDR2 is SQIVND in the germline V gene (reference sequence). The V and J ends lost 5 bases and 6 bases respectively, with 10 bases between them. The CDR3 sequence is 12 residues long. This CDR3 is CASSPRQNGYTF. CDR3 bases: TGTGCCAGTAGTCCAAGACAGAATGGCTACACCTTC.

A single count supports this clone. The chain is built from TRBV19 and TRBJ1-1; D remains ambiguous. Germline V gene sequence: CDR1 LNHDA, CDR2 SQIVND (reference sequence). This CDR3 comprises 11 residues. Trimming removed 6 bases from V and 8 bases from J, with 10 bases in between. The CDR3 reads CASSNTEEAFF. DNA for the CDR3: TGTGCCAGTAGCAACACAGAAGAAGCTTTCTTT.

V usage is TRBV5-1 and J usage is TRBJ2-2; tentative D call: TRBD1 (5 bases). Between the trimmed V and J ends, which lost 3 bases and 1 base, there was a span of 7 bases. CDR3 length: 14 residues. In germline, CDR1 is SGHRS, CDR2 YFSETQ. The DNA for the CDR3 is TGCGCCAGCAGCTCCCAGGGGAACACCGGGGAGCTGTTTTTT. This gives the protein CASSSQGNTGELFF.

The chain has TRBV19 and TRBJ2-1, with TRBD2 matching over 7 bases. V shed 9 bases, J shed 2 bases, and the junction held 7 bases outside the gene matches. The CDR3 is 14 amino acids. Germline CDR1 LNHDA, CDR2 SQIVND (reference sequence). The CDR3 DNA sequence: TGTGCCAGCAGTCAAAGCGGGGCCTACAATGAGCAGTTCTTC. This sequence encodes CASSQSGAYNEQFF.

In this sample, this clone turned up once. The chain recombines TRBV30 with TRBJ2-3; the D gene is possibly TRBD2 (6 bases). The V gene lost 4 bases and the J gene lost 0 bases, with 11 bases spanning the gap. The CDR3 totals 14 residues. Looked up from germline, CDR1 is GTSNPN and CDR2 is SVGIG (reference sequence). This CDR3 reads CAWKWGLSTDTQYF. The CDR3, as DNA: TGTGCCTGGAAGTGGGGACTTAGCACAGATACGCAGTATTTT.

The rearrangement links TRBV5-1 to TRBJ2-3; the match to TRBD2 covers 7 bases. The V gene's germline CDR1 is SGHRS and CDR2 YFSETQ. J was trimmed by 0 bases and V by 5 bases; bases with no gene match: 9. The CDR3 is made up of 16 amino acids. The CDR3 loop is CASSPGGSGSTDTQYF. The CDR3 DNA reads TGCGCCAGCAGTCCTGGGGGTAGCGGGAGCACAGATACGCAGTATTTT.

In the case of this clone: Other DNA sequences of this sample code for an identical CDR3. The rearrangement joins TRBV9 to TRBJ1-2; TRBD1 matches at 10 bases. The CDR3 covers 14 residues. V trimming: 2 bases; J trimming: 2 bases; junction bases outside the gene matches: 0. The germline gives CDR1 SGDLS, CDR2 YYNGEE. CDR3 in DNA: TGTGCCAGCAGCGTGGGACAGGGGAACTATGGCTACACCTTC. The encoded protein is CASSVGQGNYGYTF.

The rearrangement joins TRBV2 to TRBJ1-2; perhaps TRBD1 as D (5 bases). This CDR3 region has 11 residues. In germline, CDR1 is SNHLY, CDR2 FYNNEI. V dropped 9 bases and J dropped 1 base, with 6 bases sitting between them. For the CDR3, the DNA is TGTGCCAGGACAGTTAACTATGGCTACACCTTC. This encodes CARTVNYGYTF.

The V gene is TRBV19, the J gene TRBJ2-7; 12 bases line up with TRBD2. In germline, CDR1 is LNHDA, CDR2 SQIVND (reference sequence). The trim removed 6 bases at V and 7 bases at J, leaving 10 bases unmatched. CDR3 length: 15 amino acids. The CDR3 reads CASRKTSGGLGEQYF. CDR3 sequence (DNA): TGTGCCAGTAGGAAGACTAGCGGGGGCCTTGGGGAGCAGTACTTC.